A single sample gave rise to the 20 T cell receptor beta chains below, sequenced in a study of T-cell reconstitution after alpha-beta-depleted transplantation in children. Unique molecular identifiers tagged the TCRbeta library. Each CDR3 protein gets one entry after TCRdb re-called the PCR reads with MiXCR. In the table there are fewer than 500,000 distinct CDR3 sequences, 43% of which are singletons. This specimen was PBMCs, taken before TCRalphabeta/CD19-depleted stem cell transplant. All receptors derive from a girl aged 2-10 years with aplastic anemia, due to receive a stem cell transplant.

The chain is built from TRBV4-2 and TRBJ1-1; 8 nucleotides match TRBD1. V shed 0 bases, J shed 10 bases, and the junction held 7 bases outside the gene matches. The CDR3 is made up of 14 amino acids. Germline V gene lookup returns CDR1 LGHNA and CDR2 YNFKEQ. The CDR3 reads CASSQDRGQGAAFF. The CDR3 bases are TGTGCCAGCAGCCAAGATCGAGGACAGGGAGCAGCTTTCTTT.

This clonotype was seen a few times. This chain links TRBV5-6 with TRBJ2-1; no clear D gene. The CDR3 is 15 amino acids. The ends were cut back, 0 bases at V and 10 bases at J, with 17 bases in the middle. Germline V lookup: CDR1 SGHDT, CDR2 YYEEEE. CDR3 protein: CASSLVPVEVTEQFF. CDR3 nucleotides: TGTGCCAGCAGCTTGGTTCCGGTTGAGGTGACGGAGCAGTTCTTC.

The chain employs TRBV6-2 or TRBV6-3 and TRBJ2-7, with no clear D. From germline, CDR1 is MNHEY and CDR2 SVGEGT. The V end lost 7 bases, the J end lost 1 base, and 11 bases lay between the germline ends. This CDR3 comprises 13 residues. The CDR3 protein is CASTLSWSYEQYF. The CDR3 DNA reads TGTGCCAGCACCCTTTCATGGTCCTACGAGCAGTACTTC.

This clonotype came up many times. J is TRBJ1-5 and V is TRBV20-1; no clear D. The CDR3 runs to 13 residues. V lost 1 base to trimming and J lost 7 bases, with 11 bases between them. Per the germline V gene, CDR1 is DFQATT and CDR2 is SNEGSKA (reference sequence). The CDR3 loop is CSARGSGGQPQHF. The CDR3 coding sequence is TGCAGTGCTAGAGGATCTGGAGGCCAGCCCCAGCATTTT.

This clonotype occurred a few times. The gene calls are TRBV5-6 and TRBJ2-3; 10 bases are a match to TRBD2. The V gene's germline CDR1 is SGHDT and CDR2 YYEEEE. Germline trimming cut 5 bases from V and 4 bases from J; bases unmatched to any gene: 4. CDR3 size: 14 residues. Here the CDR3 reads CASRYLAGADTQYF. DNA for the CDR3: TGTGCCAGCAGATACCTAGCGGGAGCAGATACGCAGTATTTT.

The J gene is TRBJ2-5, the V gene TRBV27; TRBD2 is a possible D gene (5 bases). Germline assignment: CDR1 MNHEY and CDR2 SMNVEV (reference sequence). The CDR3 loop spans 14 amino acids. V gave up 5 bases and J gave up 4 bases, with 14 bases separating them. The CDR3 sequence is CASSPGVTGETQYF. As DNA, the CDR3 is TGTGCCAGCAGTCCCGGGGTGACGGGAGAGACCCAGTACTTC.

This chain joins TRBV5-1 and TRBJ2-5, with D maybe TRBD2 (7 bases). The CDR3 consists of 14 residues. CDR1 is SGHRS and CDR2 is YFSETQ in the germline V gene. Deletions cut 4 bases from V and 4 bases from J, with 14 bases between. CDR3 in amino acids: CASSPDGGLETQYF. The CDR3 DNA reads as TGCGCCAGCAGCCCAGACGGGGGGCTAGAGACCCAGTACTTC.

This chain joins TRBV10-2 and TRBJ1-5; D gene ambiguous. The germline V gene has CDR1 WSHSY and CDR2 SAAADI. This CDR3 contains 14 residues. The germline V and J ends were trimmed by 0 bases and 4 bases, with 7 bases remaining between them. CDR3 in amino acids: CASSESGFNQPQHF. The DNA for the CDR3 is TGCGCCAGCAGTGAGTCAGGGTTTAATCAGCCCCAGCATTTT.

The gene calls are TRBV5-1 and TRBJ2-3; D gene unclear. The germline V gene has CDR1 SGHRS and CDR2 YFSETQ. The V end was cut by 4 bases, the J end by 0 bases, with 12 bases between. This CDR3 region has 15 residues. Written as DNA, the CDR3 is TGCGCCAGCAGCCAAATCCCCGGAAGCACAGATACGCAGTATTTT. Encoded protein: CASSQIPGSTDTQYF.

This clonotype appeared a few times. The chain joins TRBV12-3 or TRBV12-4 to TRBJ2-1; no definite D call. V shed 6 bases and J shed 6 bases, with 12 bases lying between them. CDR3 length equals 13 residues. CDR3 in DNA: TGTGCCAGCAGCCAGATCCTATTCAATGAGCAGTTCTTC. Protein product: CASSQILFNEQFF.

This sequence joins TRBV28 and TRBJ2-7, with a tentative D call TRBD1 (6 bases). The CDR3 runs 13 residues. V shed 5 bases and J shed 4 bases, with 12 bases lying between them. CDR1 and CDR2 (germline): MDHEN, SYDVKM. CDR3 sequence: CASSPRTAYEQYF. Written as DNA, the CDR3 is TGTGCCAGCAGTCCCAGGACAGCATACGAGCAGTACTTC.

V and J are TRBV20-1 and TRBJ1-5; 8 bases line up with TRBD1. The CDR3 covers 13 residues. The germline V gene encodes CDR1 DFQATT and CDR2 SNEGSKA (reference sequence). The trim removed 3 bases at V and 6 bases at J, leaving 4 bases unmatched. The CDR3 coding sequence is TGCAGTGCTAGCAGGGGGCCGGGTCAGCCCCAGCATTTT. Residues: CSASRGPGQPQHF.

Points on this clonotype: Germline and junction disagree at one end, which may indicate a read error. The chain joins TRBV12-3 or TRBV12-4 to TRBJ2-7; the match to TRBD2 covers 11 bases. The CDR3 is made up of 13 amino acids. The CDR3 bases are TGTGCCGGCAGTAGCGGGAGGGCCTACGAGCAGTACTTC. Amino acids: CAGSSGRAYEQYF.

This clonotype was picked up one time. The genes are TRBV10-3 and TRBJ2-1; D unclear. CDR3 length: 11 amino acids. Looked up from germline, CDR1 is ENHRY and CDR2 is SYGVKD. V shed 10 bases and J shed 5 bases, with 9 bases lying between them. CDR3 nucleotide sequence: TGTGCCAGTACACTGCACAATGAGCAGTTCTTC. Protein: CASTLHNEQFF.

A single count supports this clonotype. This chain connects TRBV20-1 to TRBJ2-2; 9 positions match TRBD2. Germline CDR1 DFQATT, CDR2 SNEGSKA (reference sequence). V was clipped by 6 bases and J by 7 bases; unmatched bases: 12. There are 15 residues in the CDR3. The CDR3 region is CSAPLGGRAGGELFF. CDR3 nucleotide sequence: TGCAGTGCCCCCCTAGGCGGGAGGGCCGGCGGGGAGCTGTTTTTT.

Many counts were recorded for this clonotype. The chain combines TRBV4-2 with TRBJ2-5; D uncertain. Germline CDR1 is LGHNA and CDR2 is YNFKEQ. This CDR3 has 16 residues. Trimming took 4 bases from V and 2 from J, leaving 17 bases between them. CDR3 sequence (DNA): TGTGCCAGCAGCCCCAGAGCCGAACTAACACAAGAGACCCAGTACTTC. Its protein is CASSPRAELTQETQYF.

In nucleotides, the CDR3 is TGCGCCAGCAGCTTGGGGGCCATCCAGACGGGCTACACCTTC. It yields the protein CASSLGAIQTGYTF. The rearrangement links TRBV5-1 to TRBJ1-2; D is unresolved. This CDR3 is 14 amino acids long. CDR1 is SGHRS, CDR2 YFSETQ, per germline. The V end lost 0 bases, the J end lost 8 bases, and 14 bases lay between the germline ends.

J is TRBJ1-3 and V is TRBV18, with 7 nucleotides matching TRBD1. V trimming: 10 bases; J trimming: 2 bases; junction bases outside the gene matches: 8. This CDR3 region has 14 residues. Germline V gene sequence: CDR1 KGHSH, CDR2 LQKENI. The CDR3 sequence is CATRPGTAGNTIYF. The CDR3 nucleotides are TGTGCCACCCGACCGGGGACAGCTGGAAACACCATATATTTT. The complete variable domain, with remaining parts taken from reference TRBV18 and TRBJ1-3, reads NAGVMQNPRHLVRRRGQEARLRCSPMKGHSHVYWYRQLPEEGLKFMVYLQKENIIDESGMPKERFSAEFPKEGPSILRIQQVVRGDSAAYFCATRPGTAGNTIYFGEGSWLTVV.

This clonotype was seen ten or more times. The rearrangement uses TRBV20-1 and TRBJ2-7; 7 positions match TRBD2. Germline V CDR1 and CDR2: DFQATT, SNEGSKA (reference sequence). After removal of 4 bases from V and 1 base from J, the junction contained 10 bases not matched to a gene. CDR3 length: 15 amino acids. The CDR3 is CSAIQWGGSSYEQYF. In DNA form, the CDR3 reads TGCAGTGCTATACAGTGGGGAGGGTCTTCCTACGAGCAGTACTTC.

The J gene is TRBJ2-3, the V gene TRBV13; D possibly uses TRBD1 or TRBD2 (5 bases each). The CDR3 is 14 residues long. The germline V gene encodes CDR1 PRHDT and CDR2 FYEKMQ (reference sequence). The CDR3 DNA follows: TGTACCATCAGCTGTGTGGGGGGCACAGATACGCAGTATTTT. Translated: CTISCVGGTDTQYF.